The rows below give T cell receptor beta chains drawn from one sample of a study of blood T cell repertoires in COVID-19. The repertoire was sequenced with immunoSEQ multiplex PCR; TCRdb's copy has only in-frame clones and lacks some. Of approximately 61,000 clones in the sample, approximately 80% were seen once. The sample consisted of peripheral blood. Receptors were obtained from a human donor in a cohort sampled during active COVID-19. The CDR3 runs from the conserved cysteine through the conserved F or W. Each record gives: V gene, clone size, J gene, D gene, CDR3 DNA, CDR3 protein. The D gene is left open where the match is weak. Size tells how often a clone was seen (once, few, many) or the class of an expanded clone, and some rows leave it out.

v_gene: TRBV9; abundance: -; j_gene: TRBJ1-3; d_gene: TRBD1; CDR3nt: TGTGCCAGCAGCAATGGGGTGGTGGGACAGGGCTCTGGAAACACCATATATTTT; CDR3aa: CASSNGVVGQGSGNTIYF
v_gene: TRBV19; abundance: -; j_gene: TRBJ1-2; d_gene: TRBD1; CDR3nt: TGTGCCAGTAGTTCCCGAGACAGGGTTATCGGCTATGGCTACACCTTC; CDR3aa: CASSSRDRVIGYGYTF
v_gene: TRBV10-3; abundance: few; j_gene: TRBJ2-5; d_gene: -; CDR3nt: TGTGCCACTGGGAACACAGGGAACCAAGAGACCCAGTACTTC; CDR3aa: CATGNTGNQETQYF
v_gene: TRBV7-9; abundance: -; j_gene: TRBJ2-1; d_gene: -; CDR3nt: TGTGCCAGCAGCTCCTTGGTCTCGGTCGACTACAATGAGCAGTTCTTC; CDR3aa: CASSSLVSVDYNEQFF
v_gene: TRBV5-4; abundance: -; j_gene: TRBJ2-2; d_gene: TRBD2; CDR3nt: TGTGCCAGCACCCCGGGGAGGGGAAAGGGCACCGGGGAGCTGTTTTTT; CDR3aa: CASTPGRGKGTGELFF
v_gene: TRBV28; abundance: -; j_gene: TRBJ1-3; d_gene: -; CDR3nt: TGTGCCAGCAGTTCCGCAGGGATAGAATCTGGAAACACCATATATTTT; CDR3aa: CASSSAGIESGNTIYF
v_gene: TRBV11-2; abundance: -; j_gene: TRBJ2-1; d_gene: TRBD2; CDR3nt: TGTGCCAGCAGCTTAGTCCGGGGGGGCCAGTACAATGAGCAGTTCTTC; CDR3aa: CASSLVRGGQYNEQFF
v_gene: TRBV3-1/TRBV3-2; abundance: -; j_gene: TRBJ2-7; d_gene: -; CDR3nt: TGTGCCAGCAGCCATTTCGACAGTCCCTCCTACGAGCAGTACTTC; CDR3aa: CASSHFDSPSYEQYF
v_gene: TRBV29-1; abundance: -; j_gene: TRBJ1-6; d_gene: TRBD1; CDR3nt: TGCAGCGTCGGGACAGGGAATGATTCACCCCTCCACTTT; CDR3aa: CSVGTGNDSPLHF
v_gene: TRBV19; abundance: -; j_gene: TRBJ2-7; d_gene: TRBD1; CDR3nt: TGTGCCAGTAGTATAGAGGGGACAGGGGGAGCCTACGAGCAGTACTTC; CDR3aa: CASSIEGTGGAYEQYF
v_gene: TRBV7-2; abundance: -; j_gene: TRBJ1-2; d_gene: TRBD1; CDR3nt: TGTGCCAGCAGCTTAGCACAGGGGGGCTATGGCTACACCTTC; CDR3aa: CASSLAQGGYGYTF
v_gene: TRBV30; abundance: -; j_gene: TRBJ1-4; d_gene: -; CDR3nt: TGTGCCTGGAGTCCAGCGGAAATGGGAGAAAAACTGTTTTTT; CDR3aa: CAWSPAEMGEKLFF
v_gene: TRBV2; abundance: -; j_gene: TRBJ1-1; d_gene: TRBD1; CDR3nt: TGTGCCAGCCAGGGACAGGGGATAGCTGAAGCTTTCTTT; CDR3aa: CASQGQGIAEAFF
v_gene: TRBV4-2; abundance: -; j_gene: TRBJ2-3; d_gene: TRBD2; CDR3nt: TGTGCCAGCAGCCAAGTTACCCGGACTAGCGGGGGGCCCACAGATACGCAGTATTTT; CDR3aa: CASSQVTRTSGGPTDTQYF
v_gene: TRBV27; abundance: -; j_gene: TRBJ1-6; d_gene: -; CDR3nt: TGTGCCAGCAGTTGGGGGACACAGGGTTTGAATTCACCCCTCCACTTT; CDR3aa: CASSWGTQGLNSPLHF
v_gene: TRBV9; abundance: -; j_gene: TRBJ2-5; d_gene: -; CDR3nt: TGTGCCAGCAGCGTCCAACAGGGTCGGGGAGAGACCCAGTACTTC; CDR3aa: CASSVQQGRGETQYF
v_gene: TRBV7-2; abundance: -; j_gene: TRBJ2-3; d_gene: -; CDR3nt: TGTGCCAGCAGCTCCCAGGGGGGTGGGTCAGATACGCAGTATTTT; CDR3aa: CASSSQGGGSDTQYF
v_gene: TRBV10-2; abundance: -; j_gene: TRBJ2-3; d_gene: TRBD1; CDR3nt: TGCGCCAGCAGTGAGCTCAGGGGGACAGATACGCAGTATTTT; CDR3aa: CASSELRGTDTQYF
v_gene: TRBV18; abundance: few; j_gene: TRBJ1-2; d_gene: -; CDR3nt: TGTGCCAGCTCACCTTCCGGGGTTAGCGGCTACACCTTC; CDR3aa: CASSPSGVSGYTF
v_gene: TRBV14; abundance: -; j_gene: TRBJ1-6; d_gene: -; CDR3nt: TGTGCCAGCAGCCTTCTAGGGGGTTCACCCCTCCACTTT; CDR3aa: CASSLLGGSPLHF
v_gene: TRBV29-1; abundance: -; j_gene: TRBJ1-1; d_gene: -; CDR3nt: TGCAGCGTTGAAAAGACAGTAGACACTGAAGCTTTCTTT; CDR3aa: CSVEKTVDTEAFF
v_gene: TRBV30; abundance: once; j_gene: TRBJ1-5; d_gene: -; CDR3nt: TGTGCCTGGGCTCTCGGGATGGGCAATCAGCCCCAGCATTTT; CDR3aa: CAWALGMGNQPQHF
v_gene: TRBV14; abundance: few; j_gene: TRBJ2-3; d_gene: TRBD2; CDR3nt: TGTGCCAGCAGCCTGCTAGCGGGAGTTGGTCAAGATACGCAGTATTTT; CDR3aa: CASSLLAGVGQDTQYF
v_gene: TRBV13; abundance: -; j_gene: TRBJ1-2; d_gene: -; CDR3nt: TGTGCCAGCAGCCGAACCCTCACAGGGATTTCACCCCATGGCTACACCTTC; CDR3aa: CASSRTLTGISPHGYTF
v_gene: TRBV2; abundance: -; j_gene: TRBJ1-3; d_gene: -; CDR3nt: TGTGCCAGCAGTTCCCGCAGGGGCCCTTCCTCTGGAAACACCATATATTTT; CDR3aa: CASSSRRGPSSGNTIYF
v_gene: TRBV5-6; abundance: -; j_gene: TRBJ2-7; d_gene: TRBD1; CDR3nt: TGTGCCAGCACCCCCCGGACAGGCTCCTACGAGCAGTACTTC; CDR3aa: CASTPRTGSYEQYF
v_gene: TRBV6-5; abundance: -; j_gene: TRBJ2-2; d_gene: -; CDR3nt: TGTGCCAGCAGGGGCGGGCTAGACACCGGGGAGCTGTTTTTT; CDR3aa: CASRGGLDTGELFF
v_gene: TRBV28; abundance: -; j_gene: TRBJ1-1; d_gene: TRBD1; CDR3nt: TGTGCCAGCAGCTCTCACGCAAGGACAGGGTCTGAAGCTTTCTTT; CDR3aa: CASSSHARTGSEAFF
v_gene: TRBV6-2/TRBV6-3; abundance: -; j_gene: TRBJ1-1; d_gene: -; CDR3nt: TGTGCCAGCAGTCTACCACAGGGGAACACTGAAGCTTTCTTT; CDR3aa: CASSLPQGNTEAFF
v_gene: TRBV7-8; abundance: once; j_gene: TRBJ1-2; d_gene: -; CDR3nt: TGTGCCAGCAGCTTAGCAGGAGGGAACTATGGCTACACCTTC; CDR3aa: CASSLAGGNYGYTF